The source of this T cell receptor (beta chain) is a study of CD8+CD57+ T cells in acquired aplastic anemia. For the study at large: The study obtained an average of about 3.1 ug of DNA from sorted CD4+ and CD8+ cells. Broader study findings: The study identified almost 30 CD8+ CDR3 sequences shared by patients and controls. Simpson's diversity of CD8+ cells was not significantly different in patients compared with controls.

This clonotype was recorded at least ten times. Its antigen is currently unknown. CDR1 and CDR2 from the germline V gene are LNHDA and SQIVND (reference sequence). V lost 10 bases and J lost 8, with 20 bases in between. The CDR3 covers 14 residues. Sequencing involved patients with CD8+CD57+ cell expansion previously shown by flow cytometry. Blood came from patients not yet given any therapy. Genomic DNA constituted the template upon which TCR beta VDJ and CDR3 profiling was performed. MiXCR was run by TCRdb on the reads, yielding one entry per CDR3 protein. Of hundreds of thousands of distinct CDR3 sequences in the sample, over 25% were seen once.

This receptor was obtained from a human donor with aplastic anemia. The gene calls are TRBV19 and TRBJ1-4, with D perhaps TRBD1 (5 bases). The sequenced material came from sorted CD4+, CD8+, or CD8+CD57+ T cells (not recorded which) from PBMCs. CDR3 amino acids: CATGRGVGSEKLFF. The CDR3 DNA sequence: TGTGCCACCGGACGGGGGGTGGGAAGCGAAAAACTGTTTTTT.